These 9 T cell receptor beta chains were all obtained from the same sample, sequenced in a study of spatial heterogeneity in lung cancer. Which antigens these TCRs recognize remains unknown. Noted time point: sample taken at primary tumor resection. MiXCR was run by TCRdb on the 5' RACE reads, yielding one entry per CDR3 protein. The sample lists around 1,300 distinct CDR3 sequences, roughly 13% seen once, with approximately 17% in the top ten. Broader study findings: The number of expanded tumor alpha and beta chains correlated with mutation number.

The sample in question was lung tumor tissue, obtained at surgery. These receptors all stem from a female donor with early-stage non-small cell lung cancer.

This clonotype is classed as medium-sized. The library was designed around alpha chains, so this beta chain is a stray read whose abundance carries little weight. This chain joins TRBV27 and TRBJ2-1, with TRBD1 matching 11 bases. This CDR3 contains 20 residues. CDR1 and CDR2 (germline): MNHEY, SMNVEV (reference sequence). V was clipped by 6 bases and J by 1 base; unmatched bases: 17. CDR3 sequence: CASRLGTGGRLAKSYNEQFF. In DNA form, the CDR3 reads TGTGCCAGCAGATTAGGGACAGGGGGTAGGCTAGCCAAGTCCTACAATGAGCAGTTCTTC.

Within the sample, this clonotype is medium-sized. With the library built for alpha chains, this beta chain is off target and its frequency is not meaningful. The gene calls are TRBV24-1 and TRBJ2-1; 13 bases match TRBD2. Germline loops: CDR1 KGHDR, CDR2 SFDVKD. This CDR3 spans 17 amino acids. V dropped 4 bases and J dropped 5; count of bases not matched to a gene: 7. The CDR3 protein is CATSDKCGLAGDNEQFF. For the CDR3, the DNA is TGTGCCACCAGTGACAAATGCGGACTAGCGGGAGACAATGAGCAGTTCTTC.

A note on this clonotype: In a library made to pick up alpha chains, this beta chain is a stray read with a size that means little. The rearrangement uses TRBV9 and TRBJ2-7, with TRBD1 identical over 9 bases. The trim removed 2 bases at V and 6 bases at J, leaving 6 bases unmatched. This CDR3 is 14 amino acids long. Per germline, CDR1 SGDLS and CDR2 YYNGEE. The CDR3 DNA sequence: TGTGCCAGCAGCGTGGGACAGGGAGGTTTCGAGCAGTACTTC. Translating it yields CASSVGQGGFEQYF.

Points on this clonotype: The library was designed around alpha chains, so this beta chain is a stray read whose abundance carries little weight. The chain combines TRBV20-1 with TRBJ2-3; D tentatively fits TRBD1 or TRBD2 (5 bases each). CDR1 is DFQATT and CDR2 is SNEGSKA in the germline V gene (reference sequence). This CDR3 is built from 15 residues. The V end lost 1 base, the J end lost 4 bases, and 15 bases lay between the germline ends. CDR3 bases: TGCAGTGCTAGAGCGCGAGACCTGGGGGCAGATACGCAGTATTTT. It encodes CSARARDLGADTQYF.

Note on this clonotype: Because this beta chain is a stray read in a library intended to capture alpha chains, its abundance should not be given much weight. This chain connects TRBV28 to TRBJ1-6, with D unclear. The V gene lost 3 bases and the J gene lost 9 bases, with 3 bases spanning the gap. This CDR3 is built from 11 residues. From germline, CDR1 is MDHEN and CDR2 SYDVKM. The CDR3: CASSFPSPLHF. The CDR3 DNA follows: TGTGCCAGCAGTTTCCCTTCACCCCTCCACTTT.

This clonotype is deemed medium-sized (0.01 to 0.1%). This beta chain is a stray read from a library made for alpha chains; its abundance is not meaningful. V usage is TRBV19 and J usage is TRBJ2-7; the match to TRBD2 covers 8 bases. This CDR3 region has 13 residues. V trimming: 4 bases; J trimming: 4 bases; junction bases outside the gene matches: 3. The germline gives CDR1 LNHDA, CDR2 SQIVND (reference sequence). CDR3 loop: CASSNREGYEQYF. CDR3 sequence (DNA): TGTGCCAGTAGTAACCGGGAGGGATACGAGCAGTACTTC.

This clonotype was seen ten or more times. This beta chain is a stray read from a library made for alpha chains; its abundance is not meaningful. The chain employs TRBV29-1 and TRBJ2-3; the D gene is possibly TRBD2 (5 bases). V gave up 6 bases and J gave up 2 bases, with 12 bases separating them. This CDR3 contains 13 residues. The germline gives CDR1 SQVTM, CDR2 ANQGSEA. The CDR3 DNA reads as TGCAGCGTCGTGGACGGGAACACAGATACGCAGTATTTT. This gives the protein CSVVDGNTDTQYF.

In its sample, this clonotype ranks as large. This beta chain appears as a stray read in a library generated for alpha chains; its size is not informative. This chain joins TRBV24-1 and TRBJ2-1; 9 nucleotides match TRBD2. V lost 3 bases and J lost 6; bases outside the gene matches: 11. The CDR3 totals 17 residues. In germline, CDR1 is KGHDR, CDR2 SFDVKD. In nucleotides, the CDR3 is TGTGCCACCAGTGATGCTGCCGGGACTAGCTTGGGCAATGAGCAGTTCTTC. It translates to CATSDAAGTSLGNEQFF.

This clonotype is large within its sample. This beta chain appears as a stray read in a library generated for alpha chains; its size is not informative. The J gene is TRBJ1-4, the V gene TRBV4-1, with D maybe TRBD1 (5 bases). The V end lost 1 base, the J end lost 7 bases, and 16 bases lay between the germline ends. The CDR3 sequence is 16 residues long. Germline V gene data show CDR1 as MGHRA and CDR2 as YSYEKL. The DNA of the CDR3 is TGCGCCAGCAGCCAAGGGGACTCCCTGAGGGGTGAAAAACTGTTTTTT. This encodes CASSQGDSLRGEKLFF.